This T cell receptor (beta chain) is from a study of blood T cell repertoires in COVID-19. Study information: Nucleic acid was either cDNA or gDNA, and it came from T cells, B-cell-depleted T cells, or PBMCs.

Original processing notes: Amplification of reference gene primers provided the estimated nucleated cell counts. Data came from immunoSEQ multiplex PCR; TCRdb stores just in-frame clones and leaves some out. The V and J calls and clone size are taken from that table; D and trimming were inferred from the DNA. This sample has under 250,000 clones, with 80% to 90% found just once. Sequenced: peripheral blood. The source is a man aged 25-45 years with COVID-19, enrolled during active disease.

In DNA, the CDR3 is TGTGCCAGCAGTTTTTACAGAGACCAAGAGACCCAGTACTTC. As protein: CASSFYRDQETQYF. The chain has TRBV2 and TRBJ2-5; D is ambiguous. Per germline, CDR1 SNHLY and CDR2 FYNNEI. V was cut by 5 bases and J by 0 bases, with 10 bases left in between. This CDR3 comprises 14 residues. The full variable domain, rest sourced from reference TRBV2 and TRBJ2-5, is EPEVTQTPSHQVTQMGQEVILRCVPISNHLYFYWYRQILGQKVEFLVSFYNNEISEKSEIFDDQFSVERPDGSNFTLKIRSTKLEDSAMYFCASSFYRDQETQYFGPGTRLLVL.